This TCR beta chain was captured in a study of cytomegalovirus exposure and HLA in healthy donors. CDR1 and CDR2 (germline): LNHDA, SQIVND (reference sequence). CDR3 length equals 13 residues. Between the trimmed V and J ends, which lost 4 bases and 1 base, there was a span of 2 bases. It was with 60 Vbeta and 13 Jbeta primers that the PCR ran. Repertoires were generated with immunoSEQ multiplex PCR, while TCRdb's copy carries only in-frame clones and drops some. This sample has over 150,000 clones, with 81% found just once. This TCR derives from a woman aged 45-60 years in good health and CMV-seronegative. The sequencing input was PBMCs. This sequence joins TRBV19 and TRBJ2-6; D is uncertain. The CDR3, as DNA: TGTGCCAGTAGTACATCTGGGGCCAACGTCCTGACTTTC. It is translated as CASSTSGANVLTF.